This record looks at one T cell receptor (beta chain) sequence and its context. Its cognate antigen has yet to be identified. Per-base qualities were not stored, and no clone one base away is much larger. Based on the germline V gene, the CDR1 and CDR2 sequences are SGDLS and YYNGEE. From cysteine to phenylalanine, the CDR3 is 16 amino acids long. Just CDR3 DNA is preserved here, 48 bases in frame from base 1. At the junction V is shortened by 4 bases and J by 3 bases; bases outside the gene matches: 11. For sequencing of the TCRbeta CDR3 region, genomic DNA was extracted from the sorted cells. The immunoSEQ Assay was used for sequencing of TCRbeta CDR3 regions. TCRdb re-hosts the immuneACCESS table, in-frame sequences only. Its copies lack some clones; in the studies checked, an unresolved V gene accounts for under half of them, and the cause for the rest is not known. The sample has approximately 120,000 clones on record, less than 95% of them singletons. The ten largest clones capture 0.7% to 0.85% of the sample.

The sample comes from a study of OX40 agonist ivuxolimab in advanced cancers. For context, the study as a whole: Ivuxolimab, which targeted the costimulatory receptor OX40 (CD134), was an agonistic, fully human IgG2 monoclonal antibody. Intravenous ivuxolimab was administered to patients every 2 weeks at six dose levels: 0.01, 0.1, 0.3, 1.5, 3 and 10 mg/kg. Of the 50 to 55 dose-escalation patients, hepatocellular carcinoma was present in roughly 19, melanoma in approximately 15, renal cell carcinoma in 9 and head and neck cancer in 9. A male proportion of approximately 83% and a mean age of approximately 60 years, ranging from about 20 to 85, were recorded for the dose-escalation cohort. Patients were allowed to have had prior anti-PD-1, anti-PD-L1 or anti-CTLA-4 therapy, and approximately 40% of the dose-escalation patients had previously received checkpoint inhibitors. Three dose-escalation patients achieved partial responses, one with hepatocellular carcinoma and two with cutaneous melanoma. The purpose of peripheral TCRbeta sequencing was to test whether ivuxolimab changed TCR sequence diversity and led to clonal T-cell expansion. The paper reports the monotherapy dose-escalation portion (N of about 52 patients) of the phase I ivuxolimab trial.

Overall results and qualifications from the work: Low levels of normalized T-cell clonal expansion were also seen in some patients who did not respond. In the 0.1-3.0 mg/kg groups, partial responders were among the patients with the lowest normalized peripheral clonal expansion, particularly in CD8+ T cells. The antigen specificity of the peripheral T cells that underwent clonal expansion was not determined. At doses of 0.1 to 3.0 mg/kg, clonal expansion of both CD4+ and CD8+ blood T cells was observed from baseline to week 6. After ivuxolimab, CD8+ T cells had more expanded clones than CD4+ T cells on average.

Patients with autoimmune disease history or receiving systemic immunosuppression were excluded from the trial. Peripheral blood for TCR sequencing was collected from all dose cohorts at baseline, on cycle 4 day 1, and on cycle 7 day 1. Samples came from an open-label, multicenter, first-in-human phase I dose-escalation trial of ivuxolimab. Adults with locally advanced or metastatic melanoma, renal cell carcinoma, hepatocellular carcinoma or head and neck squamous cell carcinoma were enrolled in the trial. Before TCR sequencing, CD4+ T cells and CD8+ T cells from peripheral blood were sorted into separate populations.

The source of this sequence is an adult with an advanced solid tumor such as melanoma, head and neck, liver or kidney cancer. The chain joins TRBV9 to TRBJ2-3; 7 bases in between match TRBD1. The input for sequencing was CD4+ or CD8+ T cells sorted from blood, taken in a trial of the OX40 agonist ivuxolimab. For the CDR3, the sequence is CASSSRGSGGTDTQYF. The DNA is TGTGCCAGCAGCTCCAGGGGGAGTGGTGGGACAGATACGCAGTATTTT.